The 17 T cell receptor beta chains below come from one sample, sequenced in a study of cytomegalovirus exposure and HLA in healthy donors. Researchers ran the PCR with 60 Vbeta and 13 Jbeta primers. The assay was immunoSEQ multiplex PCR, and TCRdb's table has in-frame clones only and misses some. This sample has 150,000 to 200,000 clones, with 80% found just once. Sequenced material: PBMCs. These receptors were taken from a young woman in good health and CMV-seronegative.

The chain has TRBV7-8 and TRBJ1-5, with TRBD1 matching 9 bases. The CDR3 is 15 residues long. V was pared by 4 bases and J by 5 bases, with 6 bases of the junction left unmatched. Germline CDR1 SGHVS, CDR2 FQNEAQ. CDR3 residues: CASSSDRGGHQPQHF. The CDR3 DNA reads TGTGCCAGCAGCTCGGACAGGGGCGGCCATCAGCCCCAGCATTTT.

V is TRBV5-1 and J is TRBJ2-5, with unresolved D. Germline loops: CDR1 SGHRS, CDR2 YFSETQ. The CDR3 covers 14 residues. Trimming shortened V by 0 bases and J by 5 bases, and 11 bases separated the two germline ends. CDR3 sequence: CASSLDEPRETQYF. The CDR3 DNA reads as TGCGCCAGCAGCTTGGATGAGCCTCGGGAGACCCAGTACTTC.

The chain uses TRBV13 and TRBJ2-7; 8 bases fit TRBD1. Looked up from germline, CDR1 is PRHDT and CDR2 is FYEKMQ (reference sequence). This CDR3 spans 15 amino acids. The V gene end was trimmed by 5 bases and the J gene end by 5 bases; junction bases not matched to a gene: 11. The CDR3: CASSPHRTGSDEQYF. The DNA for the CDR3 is TGTGCCAGCAGCCCCCACCGGACAGGGAGCGACGAGCAGTACTTC.

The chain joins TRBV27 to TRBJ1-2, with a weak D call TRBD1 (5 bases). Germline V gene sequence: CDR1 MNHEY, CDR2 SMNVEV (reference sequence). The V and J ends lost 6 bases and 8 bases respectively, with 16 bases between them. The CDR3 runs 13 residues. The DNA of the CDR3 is TGTGCCAGCAGCCCTCAGGGTAGGGGCGGCTACACCTTC. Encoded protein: CASSPQGRGGYTF.

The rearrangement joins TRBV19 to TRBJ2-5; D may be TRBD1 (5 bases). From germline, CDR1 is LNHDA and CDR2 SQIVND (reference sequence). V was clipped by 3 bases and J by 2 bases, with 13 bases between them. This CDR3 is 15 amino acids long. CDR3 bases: TGTGCCAGTAGTATGAGGCTCGCAGGGCAAGAGACCCAGTACTTC. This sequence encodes CASSMRLAGQETQYF.

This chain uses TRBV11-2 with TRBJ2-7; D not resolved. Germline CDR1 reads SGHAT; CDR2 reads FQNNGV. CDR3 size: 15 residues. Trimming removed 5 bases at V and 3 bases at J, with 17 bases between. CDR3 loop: CASSHRKQLFYEQYF. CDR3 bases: TGTGCCAGCAGCCACAGAAAACAGCTATTCTACGAGCAGTACTTC.

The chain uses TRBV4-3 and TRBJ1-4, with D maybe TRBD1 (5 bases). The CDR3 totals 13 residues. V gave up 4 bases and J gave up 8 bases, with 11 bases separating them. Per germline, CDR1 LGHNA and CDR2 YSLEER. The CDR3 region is CASSLGVWEKLFF. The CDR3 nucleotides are TGCGCCAGCAGCCTAGGGGTTTGGGAAAAACTGTTTTTT.

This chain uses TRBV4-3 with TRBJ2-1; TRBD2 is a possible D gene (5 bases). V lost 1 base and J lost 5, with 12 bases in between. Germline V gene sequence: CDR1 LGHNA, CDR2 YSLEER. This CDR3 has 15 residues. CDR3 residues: CASSQGVGRDNEQFF. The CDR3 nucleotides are TGCGCCAGCAGCCAAGGGGTTGGGCGGGACAATGAGCAGTTCTTC.

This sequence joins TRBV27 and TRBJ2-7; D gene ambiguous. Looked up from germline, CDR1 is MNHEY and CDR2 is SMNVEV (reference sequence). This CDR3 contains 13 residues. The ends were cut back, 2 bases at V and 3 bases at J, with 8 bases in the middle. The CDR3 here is CASSLVHNYEQYF. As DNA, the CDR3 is TGTGCCAGCAGTTTAGTGCACAACTACGAGCAGTACTTC.

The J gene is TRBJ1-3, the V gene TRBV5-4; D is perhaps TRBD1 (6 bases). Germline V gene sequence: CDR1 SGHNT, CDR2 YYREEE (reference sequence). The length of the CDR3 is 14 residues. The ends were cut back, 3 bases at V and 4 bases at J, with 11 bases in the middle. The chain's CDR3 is CASSSRTEGNTIYF. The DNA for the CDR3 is TGTGCCAGCAGCTCCCGGACAGAAGGAAACACCATATATTTT.

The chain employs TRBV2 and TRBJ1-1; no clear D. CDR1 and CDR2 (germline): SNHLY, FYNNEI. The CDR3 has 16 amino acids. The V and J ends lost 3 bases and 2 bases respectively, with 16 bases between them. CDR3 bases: TGTGCCAGCAGTGACCCAGGTCCCCCGATAAACACTGAAGCTTTCTTT. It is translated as CASSDPGPPINTEAFF.

CDR3 sequence: CASSFAISGSYEQYF. The CDR3 coding sequence is TGTGCCAGCAGTTTCGCCATTAGCGGATCCTACGAGCAGTACTTC. The rearrangement uses TRBV6-6 and TRBJ2-7, with D maybe TRBD2 (6 bases). The CDR3 spans 15 residues. V lost 4 bases, J lost 1 base, and 14 bases lay in between. The germline gives CDR1 MNHNY, CDR2 SVGAGI (reference sequence).

The DNA for the CDR3 is TGTGCCAGTAGTAGGGGCGAGTACAATCAGCCCCAGCATTTT. It translates to CASSRGEYNQPQHF. This chain uses TRBV19 with TRBJ1-5, with a possible D match to TRBD1 (5 bases). V was shortened by 4 bases and J by 3 bases, with 10 bases between the two germline ends. The germline V gene encodes CDR1 LNHDA and CDR2 SQIVND (reference sequence). CDR3 size: 14 residues.

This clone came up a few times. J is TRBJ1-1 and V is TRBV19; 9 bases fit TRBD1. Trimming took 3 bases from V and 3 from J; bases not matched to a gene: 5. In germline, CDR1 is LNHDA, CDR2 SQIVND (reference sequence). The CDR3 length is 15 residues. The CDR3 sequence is CASSIGTGYYTEAFF. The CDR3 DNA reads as TGTGCCAGTAGTATTGGGACAGGGTATTACACTGAAGCTTTCTTT.

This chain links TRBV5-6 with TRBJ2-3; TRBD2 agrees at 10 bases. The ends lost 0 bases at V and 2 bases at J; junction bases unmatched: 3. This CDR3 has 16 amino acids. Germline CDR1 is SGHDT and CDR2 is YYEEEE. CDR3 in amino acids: CASSLERGGNTDTQYF. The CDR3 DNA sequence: TGTGCCAGCAGCTTGGAGCGGGGGGGGAACACAGATACGCAGTATTTT. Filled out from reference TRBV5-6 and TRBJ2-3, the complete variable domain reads DAGVTQSPTHLIKTRGQQVTLRCSPKSGHDTVSWYQQALGQGPQFIFQYYEEEERQRGNFPDRFSGHQFPNYSSELNVNALLLGDSALYLCASSLERGGNTDTQYFGPGTRLTVL.

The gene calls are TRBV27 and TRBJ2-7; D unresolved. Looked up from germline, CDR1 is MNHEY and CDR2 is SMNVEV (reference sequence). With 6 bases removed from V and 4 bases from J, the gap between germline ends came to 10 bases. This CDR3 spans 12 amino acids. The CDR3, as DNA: TGTGCCAGCAGGTCCTCCGTTTACGAGCAGTACTTC. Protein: CASRSSVYEQYF.

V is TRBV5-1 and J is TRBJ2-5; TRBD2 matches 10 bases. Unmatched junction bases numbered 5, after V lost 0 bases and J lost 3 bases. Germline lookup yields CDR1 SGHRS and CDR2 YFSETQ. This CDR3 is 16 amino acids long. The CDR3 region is CASSLAGLAGEETQYF. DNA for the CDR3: TGCGCCAGCAGCTTGGCCGGCCTAGCGGGGGAAGAGACCCAGTACTTC.